This TCR beta chain was found in a study of blood T cell repertoires in COVID-19. Study overall: The United States, Italy and Spain were the sources of the acute and convalescent COVID-19 samples. In each case, the material was cDNA or gDNA derived from T cells, B-cell-depleted T cells, or PBMCs.

Germline V gene sequence: CDR1 ENHRY, CDR2 SYGVKD. The CDR3 length is 15 residues. The V gene lost 4 bases and the J gene lost 0 bases, with 13 bases spanning the gap. As processed by the authors: The authors estimated nucleated cell counts from reference gene primer amplification. Data came from immunoSEQ multiplex PCR; TCRdb stores just in-frame clones and leaves some out. V, J and clone size derive from that table, while D and trimming were established from the DNA sequence. The sample contains about 220,000 clones, over 75% of which appear only once. The rearrangement joins TRBV10-3 to TRBJ2-7; tentative D call: TRBD1 (6 bases). The clonotype originates from a human donor in a cohort sampled during active COVID-19. Sequenced material: peripheral blood. DNA for the CDR3: TGTGCCATCAGTGGGGGGACATATAGCTCCTACGAGCAGTACTTC. Translation gives CAISGGTYSSYEQYF.